This T cell receptor (beta chain) was found in a study of blood T cell repertoires in COVID-19. Turning to the study itself: Samples came from the United States, Italy and Spain, spanning acute and convalescent COVID-19.

Here immunoSEQ multiplex PCR was the method, and the copy in TCRdb shows in-frame clones only, minus some. The repertoire holds about 180,000 clones, with more than 80% as singletons. Germline CDR1 is MNHEY and CDR2 is SVGAGI. V gave up 4 bases and J gave up 8 bases; unmatched junction bases: 9. The CDR3 loop spans 14 amino acids. In assigning cohorts, the study relied on participant-reported clinical history. The chain employs TRBV6-5 and TRBJ1-2, with 8 nucleotides matching TRBD1. This sequence originates from a man aged 35 to 55 who had recovered from COVID-19. Material: PBMCs or T cells enriched from blood (not recorded which). In nucleotides, the CDR3 is TGTGCCAGCAGTTCCGGACAGGGTCTCGCAGGCTACACCTTC. Protein product: CASSSGQGLAGYTF.